Listed here are 25 T cell receptor beta chains from one sample, sequenced in a study of Graves' ophthalmopathy and Graves' hyperthyroidism. TCR beta CDR3 regions were amplified from RNA transcripts. HTBI primers primed a first-round RT-PCR, and a second-round multiplex PCR followed. TCRdb recomputed calls from the multiplex PCR reads with MiXCR, one row per CDR3 protein. The repertoire holds approximately 150,000 distinct CDR3 sequences, around 39% seen once, with about 8.2% in the top ten. Sequencing was performed on peripheral blood. Receptors were obtained from a man aged 25 to 40 with Graves' ophthalmopathy.

This clonotype was counted many times. The V call is TRBV7-2, the J call TRBJ1-1; D not resolved. This CDR3 comprises 15 residues. The ends were cut back, 4 bases at V and 0 bases at J, with 12 bases in the middle. In germline, CDR1 is SGHTA, CDR2 FQGNSA. CDR3 coding DNA: TGTGCCAGCAGCTCAAAGGGTCAGATGAACACTGAAGCTTTCTTT. Translating gives CASSSKGQMNTEAFF.

This rearrangement joins TRBV4-3 to TRBJ1-2; D unresolved. With 4 bases removed from V and 4 bases from J, the gap between germline ends came to 19 bases. There are 16 residues in the CDR3. Germline V gives CDR1 LGHNA, CDR2 YSLEER. Here the CDR3 DNA reads TGCGCCAGCAGCCGGATAAGCCCCGGCAGCGCCTATGGCTACACCTTC. It yields the protein CASSRISPGSAYGYTF.

This clonotype was counted only a few times. The gene calls are TRBV6-4 and TRBJ2-5, with 10 bases matching TRBD2. Germline values: CDR1 MRHNA, CDR2 SNTAGT. The CDR3 spans 19 residues. Trimming took 5 bases from V and 1 from J; bases not matched to a gene: 16. The DNA for the CDR3 is TGTGCCAGCAGTATAGCCCCCCGTTTAGCGGGAGGAGGCCAAGAGACCCAGTACTTC. Translation: CASSIAPRLAGGGQETQYF.

This clonotype showed up many times. The J gene is TRBJ1-1, the V gene TRBV6-1; TRBD1 aligns across 11 bases. The CDR3 runs 11 residues. The germline CDR1 and CDR2 sequences are MNHNS and SASEGT. V was pared by 11 bases and J by 10 bases, with 6 bases of the junction left unmatched. CDR3 sequence: CAEGTGGAAFF. CDR3 nucleotides: TGTGCCGAAGGGACAGGGGGGGCAGCTTTCTTT.

Here the CDR3 reads CASSSAGTFGEQYF. In DNA, the CDR3 is TGTGCCAGCAGCTCCGCCGGGACTTTCGGCGAGCAGTACTTC. The V call is TRBV7-2, the J call TRBJ2-7; perhaps TRBD2 as D (6 bases). The V and J ends lost 4 bases and 6 bases respectively, with 16 bases between them. Germline CDR1 and CDR2: SGHTA and FQGNSA. The CDR3 runs 14 residues.

The V gene is TRBV27, the J gene TRBJ1-1; TRBD1 aligns across 11 bases. The CDR3 loop spans 15 amino acids. Germline CDR1 reads MNHEY; CDR2 reads SMNVEV (reference sequence). The ends lost 6 bases at V and 3 bases at J; junction bases unmatched: 6. The CDR3 here is CASRRTGGLHTEAFF. The CDR3 DNA follows: TGTGCCAGCAGGAGGACAGGGGGCCTTCACACTGAAGCTTTCTTT.

The chain links TRBV11-2 to TRBJ2-7; D ambiguous. Trimming left V 0 bases short and J 9 bases short, with 12 bases between. This CDR3 has 13 amino acids. Germline V gene data show CDR1 as SGHAT and CDR2 as FQNNGV. The CDR3 here is CASSLDSLAVQYF. CDR3 coding DNA: TGTGCCAGCAGCTTAGATAGCCTGGCTGTGCAGTACTTC.

The chain combines TRBV20-1 with TRBJ1-1; D remains unclear. From germline, CDR1 is DFQATT and CDR2 SNEGSKA (reference sequence). The V gene lost 6 bases and the J gene lost 0 bases, with 8 bases spanning the gap. The CDR3 has 12 amino acids. CDR3 DNA: TGCAGTGCCAGAACACTGAACACTGAAGCTTTCTTT. Residues: CSARTLNTEAFF.

The gene calls are TRBV30 and TRBJ1-1; D gene unclear. V was cut by 7 bases and J by 5 bases, with 14 bases left in between. The CDR3 runs to 12 residues. From germline, CDR1 is GTSNPN and CDR2 SVGIG (reference sequence). The CDR3 DNA follows: TGTGCCTCTCTCCGGATAAGGACTGAAGCTTTCTTT. It specifies CASLRIRTEAFF.

This clonotype has at least ten counts. V usage is TRBV6-5 and J usage is TRBJ1-1; 7 bases fit TRBD1. The CDR3 is 11 amino acids. J was trimmed by 7 bases and V by 8 bases; bases with no gene match: 4. Germline values: CDR1 MNHEY, CDR2 SVGAGI. This CDR3 reads CASQGGDEAFF. CDR3 nucleotide sequence: TGTGCCAGCCAGGGGGGAGATGAAGCTTTCTTT.

In its sample, this clonotype was seen once. The chain uses TRBV28 and TRBJ2-7, with D possibly matching TRBD2 (9 bases). V lost 5 bases and J 5 bases, leaving 19 bases between the germline ends. CDR1 is MDHEN and CDR2 is SYDVKM in the germline V gene. The CDR3 is made up of 15 amino acids. The CDR3 loop reads CASSLAGQVVHEQYF. The CDR3 DNA is TGTGCCAGCAGTCTAGCGGGACAGGTCGTCCACGAGCAGTACTTC.

This sequence joins TRBV7-2 and TRBJ2-7; 13 bases are shared with TRBD2. Unmatched junction bases numbered 7, after V lost 5 bases and J lost 6 bases. Germline V gives CDR1 SGHTA, CDR2 FQGNSA. This CDR3 has 15 residues. The CDR3 is CASSPLAGGTVEQYF. The CDR3 DNA reads TGTGCCAGCAGCCCACTAGCGGGAGGGACTGTCGAGCAGTACTTC.

This clonotype was detected ten times or more. A read error may account for a junction end that differs from germline. V gene TRBV6-9 combines with J gene TRBJ2-6, with D possibly matching TRBD1 (5 bases). Germline V lookup: CDR1 MNHGY, CDR2 SVAAGI. CDR3 length: 14 amino acids. CDR3 residues: CASSYPSGANILTF. The CDR3 DNA reads as TGTGCCAGCAGTTATCCCTCTGGGGCCAACATCCTGACTTTC.

This clonotype was detected many times. This chain links TRBV24-1 with TRBJ1-2; the match to TRBD1 covers 9 bases. The J segment lost 2 bases and the V segment lost 4 bases, leaving 4 bases of the junction unmatched. This CDR3 is 15 amino acids long. CDR1 and CDR2 from the germline V gene are KGHDR and SFDVKD. As DNA, the CDR3 is TGTGCCACCAGTGACGCCGGACAGGGGAACTATGGCTACACCTTC. Translated: CATSDAGQGNYGYTF.

This clonotype was counted at least ten times. V gene TRBV12-5 combines with J gene TRBJ2-5, with a possible D match to TRBD2 (6 bases). CDR1 is LGHNT and CDR2 is FRNRAP in the germline V gene. Trimming left V 2 bases short and J 1 base short, with 11 bases between. There are 15 residues in the CDR3. The CDR3 DNA reads TGTGCTAGTGGTTTGTACGGGACTTTCCAAGAGACCCAGTACTTC. Protein: CASGLYGTFQETQYF. Full variable domain (missing parts from reference TRBV12-5 and TRBJ2-5): DARVTQTPRHKVTEMGQEVTMRCQPILGHNTVFWYRQTMMQGLELLAYFRNRAPLDDSGMPKDRFSAEMPDATLATLKIQPSEPRDSAVYFCASGLYGTFQETQYFGPGTRLLVL.

This clonotype was seen at least ten times. The V and J genes are TRBV12-3 or TRBV12-4 and TRBJ2-3; 7 nucleotides line up with TRBD1. V lost 4 bases to trimming and J lost 1 base; unmatched junction nucleotides: 2. The CDR3 has 14 amino acids. The CDR3 sequence is CASSSQGGTDTQYF. CDR3 DNA: TGTGCCAGCAGTTCCCAGGGGGGCACAGATACGCAGTATTTT.

Ten or more counts support this clonotype. The CDR3 is CASRTGSYEQYF. The CDR3 DNA is TGTGCCAGCAGGACAGGGTCCTACGAGCAGTACTTC. This rearrangement joins TRBV27 to TRBJ2-7; 7 bases line up with TRBD1. CDR3 length equals 12 residues. Germline V gene sequence: CDR1 MNHEY, CDR2 SMNVEV (reference sequence). The V segment lost 6 bases and the J segment 1 base; nucleotides outside the gene matches: 0.

This clonotype occurred many times. One junction end disagrees with the germline gene, perhaps due to a read error. V gene TRBV7-7 combines with J gene TRBJ2-5; D is tentatively TRBD1 or TRBD2 (5 bases each). The CDR3 runs 15 residues. Germline CDR1 is SSHAT and CDR2 is FNYEAQ (reference sequence). The CDR3 sequence: CASSLSGAKEETQYF. The CDR3 DNA sequence: TGTGCTAGCAGCTTATCCGGGGCTAAGGAGGAGACCCAGTACTTC.

This clonotype was detected ten times or more. The genes are TRBV6-2 or TRBV6-3 and TRBJ1-1, with 10 bases that match TRBD1. Trimming at V came to 8 bases and at J to 3 bases, leaving 3 bases not matched to a gene. The CDR3 contains 13 residues. The germline V gene has CDR1 MNHEY and CDR2 SVGEGT. This chain's CDR3 is CASVGQGYTEAFF. The CDR3 DNA is TGTGCCAGCGTGGGACAGGGGTACACTGAAGCTTTCTTT.

This clonotype was picked up many times. The chain couples TRBV28 to TRBJ2-7, with TRBD2 matching 8 bases. Germline V gene sequence: CDR1 MDHEN, CDR2 SYDVKM. The length of the CDR3 is 16 residues. V lost 6 bases, J lost 7 bases, and 17 bases stayed unmatched. DNA for the CDR3: TGTGCCAGCAGCCCTCCTAGCGGGTCCCACTACAAGGAGCAGTACTTC. Its protein product is CASSPPSGSHYKEQYF.

This clonotype was seen at least ten times. The genes are TRBV11-3 and TRBJ1-2; D not certain. Germline CDR1 reads SGHNT; CDR2 reads YENEEA. CDR3 length: 13 amino acids. V lost 5 bases, J lost 2 bases, and 9 bases lay in between. CDR3 loop: CASSVERNYGYTF. Here the CDR3 DNA reads TGTGCCAGCAGCGTTGAGAGGAACTATGGCTACACCTTC.

V gene TRBV12-5 combines with J gene TRBJ2-5; maybe TRBD1 (6 bases). The germline CDR1 and CDR2 sequences are LGHNT and FRNRAP. The V and J ends lost 1 base and 5 bases respectively, with 14 bases between them. The CDR3 has 15 residues. In DNA form, the CDR3 reads TGTGCTAGTGGTTTGGGCACCGGGACAAGCGAGACCCAGTACTTC. It is translated as CASGLGTGTSETQYF.

Ten or more counts support this clonotype. The J gene is TRBJ1-1, the V gene TRBV6-5; TRBD1 matches at 8 bases. The CDR3 length is 13 residues. Trimming removed 6 bases from V and 3 bases from J; junction bases left unmatched: 3. The germline V gene has CDR1 MNHEY and CDR2 SVGAGI. The CDR3 sequence: CASRTGADTEAFF. The CDR3 DNA sequence: TGTGCCAGCAGGACAGGGGCGGACACTGAAGCTTTCTTT.

The V gene is TRBV10-2, the J gene TRBJ1-2, with a possible D match to TRBD1 (5 bases). The CDR3 extends over 13 amino acids. Germline V CDR1 and CDR2: WSHSY, SAAADI. Trimming shortened V by 11 bases and J by 6 bases, and 19 bases separated the two germline ends. The CDR3 loop is CALRQGHLDGYTF. The CDR3 DNA reads as TGCGCCCTAAGGCAGGGCCACCTAGATGGCTACACCTTC.

This clonotype was counted ten times or more. The chain carries TRBV3-1 and TRBJ1-1; D possibly corresponds to TRBD1 (5 bases). The CDR3 loop spans 14 amino acids. The V gene lost 1 base and the J gene lost 9 bases, with 15 bases spanning the gap. Germline V gene lookup returns CDR1 LGHDT and CDR2 YNNKEL (reference sequence). The CDR3 region has the DNA TGTGCCAGCAGCCAAGCGGGCAAGGGGTTGAAAGCTTTCTTT. It specifies CASSQAGKGLKAFF.